The 4 T cell receptor beta chains given below trace back to one sample, sequenced in a study of T cells in Graves' hyperthyroidism and ophthalmopathy. TCR beta CDR3 regions were amplified from RNA transcripts. First-round RT-PCR targeting the TCR CDR3 was performed with the HTBI primer set. Via MiXCR, TCRdb re-called the multiplex PCR reads, giving one row per CDR3 protein. This sample yields around 700,000 distinct CDR3 sequences, of which under 20% are seen a single time; approximately 15% belongs to the top ten. Sequenced: blood. The source of these receptors is a woman between 50 and 59 years old with Graves' hyperthyroidism that later progressed to Graves' ophthalmopathy.

This clonotype came up many times. This chain joins TRBV3-1 and TRBJ2-1; D ambiguous. Germline V gene lookup returns CDR1 LGHDT and CDR2 YNNKEL (reference sequence). The CDR3 runs 15 residues. Trimming took 4 bases from V and 2 from J, leaving 12 bases between them. The CDR3 sequence is CASSLWTATYNEQFF. The CDR3 nucleotides read TGTGCCAGCAGCCTTTGGACGGCCACCTACAATGAGCAGTTCTTC.

The chain couples TRBV19 to TRBJ1-1; D ambiguous. Germline assignment: CDR1 LNHDA and CDR2 SQIVND (reference sequence). The V end was cut by 1 base, the J end by 4 bases, with 13 bases between. The CDR3 runs to 15 residues. CDR3 loop: CASSIVPGAGTEAFF. CDR3 bases: TGTGCCAGTAGTATAGTCCCGGGAGCGGGCACTGAAGCTTTCTTT. The whole variable domain, remainder taken from reference TRBV19 and TRBJ1-1, is DGGITQSPKYLFRKEGQNVTLSCEQNLNHDAMYWYRQDPGQGLRLIYYSQIVNDFQKGDIAEGYSVSREKKESFPLTVTSAQKNPTAFYLCASSIVPGAGTEAFFGQGTRLTVV.

This clonotype was seen at least ten times. The rearrangement joins TRBV3-1 to TRBJ1-2; 10 nucleotides match TRBD1. The germline V gene encodes CDR1 LGHDT and CDR2 YNNKEL (reference sequence). The CDR3 spans 13 residues. V lost 0 bases, J lost 8 bases, and 0 bases stayed unmatched. CDR3 nucleotides: TGTGCCAGCAGCCAAGAGACAGGGGGCGGCTACACCTTC. Amino acid sequence: CASSQETGGGYTF.

This sequence joins TRBV10-3 and TRBJ2-5, with D tentatively TRBD1 (6 bases). Between the trimmed V and J ends, which lost 6 bases and 4 bases, there was a span of 9 bases. Germline values: CDR1 ENHRY, CDR2 SYGVKD. The CDR3 has 12 residues. The CDR3 sequence is CAIRQGTETQYF. CDR3 in DNA: TGTGCCATCAGACAGGGTACAGAGACCCAGTACTTC.